Given below is one TCR beta chain in context. The antigen is not known. The record originates from a study of human T cells and chemical hapten exposure. Notes on the study in general: Donors, who had alopecia, may show an immune response that differs from healthy people's.

The CDR3 extends over 16 amino acids. Trimming removed 7 bases at V and 0 bases at J, with 13 bases between. Per germline, CDR1 MNHEY and CDR2 SVGAGI. TCRdb reanalysed the RACE reads using MiXCR and keeps one entry per CDR3 protein. The repertoire has 85,000 to 95,000 distinct CDR3 sequences, around 10% of them found once; the top ten carry less than 2.5%. Time point: patch test 2, 6 weeks after DPC sensitization. Indicated treatment: therapeutic diphenylcyclopropenone sensitization with weekly scalp DPC. Participating donors were patients with alopecia, aged 18 to 70 years, considered appropriate candidates for DPC.

The rearrangement links TRBV6-5 to TRBJ2-6; D not resolved. This specimen consisted of whole blood, obtained in connection with sensitization to the hapten diphenylcyclopropenone (DPC). This clonotype originated in a man aged 40-49 years with alopecia areata. Some clones in this sample may be carry-over from other donors' samples. Written as DNA, the CDR3 is TGTGCCAGCACCCCCCTCCGGTTCTCTGGGGCCAACGTCCTGACTTTC. Its translation: CASTPLRFSGANVLTF.